This T cell receptor (beta chain) was recovered during a study of blood T cell repertoires in COVID-19. Data came from immunoSEQ multiplex PCR; TCRdb stores just in-frame clones and leaves some out. The data hold 230,000 or so clones, with under 90% observed a single time. The CDR3 totals 15 residues. V was cut by 4 bases and J by 12 bases, with 23 bases left in between. Germline V CDR1 and CDR2: SGDLS, YYNGEE. The sample comprised peripheral blood. This chain joins TRBV9 and TRBJ2-1; possible D gene TRBD2, 5 bases. The TCR comes from a man aged 30 to 39 with active or convalescent COVID-19. The chain's CDR3 is CASSPRGRTVDPQFF. CDR3 DNA sequence: TGTGCCAGCAGCCCTAGAGGGAGAACTGTAGACCCGCAGTTCTTC.